Following are 8 T cell receptor beta chains from one sample sequenced in a study of cytomegalovirus exposure and HLA in healthy donors. The PCR used 60 Vbeta and 13 Jbeta primers. The assay was immunoSEQ multiplex PCR, and TCRdb's table has in-frame clones only and misses some. The repertoire holds 140,000 to 150,000 clones, with roughly 80% as singletons. Sequencing was performed on PBMCs. These receptors came from a boy younger than 10 in good health and CMV-seronegative.

This clone was counted between two and nine times. The rearrangement links TRBV11-1 to TRBJ2-5; D possibly corresponds to TRBD1 (7 bases). The CDR3 is 15 residues long. Germline CDR1 SGHAT, CDR2 FQDESV (reference sequence). V was cut by 4 bases and J by 5 bases, with 17 bases left in between. CDR3 protein: CASSSRRGREETQYF. CDR3 bases: TGTGCCAGCAGCTCACGGAGGGGGCGCGAGGAGACCCAGTACTTC.

The chain joins TRBV6-6 to TRBJ1-1, with D hard to call. CDR3 length: 16 residues. Germline loops: CDR1 MNHNY, CDR2 SVGAGI (reference sequence). V shed 2 bases and J shed 2 bases, with 15 bases lying between them. This CDR3 is CASSYLVAFPNTEAFF. The CDR3 region has the DNA TGTGCCAGCAGTTACCTAGTAGCGTTCCCTAACACTGAAGCTTTCTTT.

J is TRBJ2-2 and V is TRBV5-1; D gene ambiguous. V gave up 0 bases and J gave up 4 bases, with 7 bases separating them. This CDR3 comprises 14 residues. CDR1 and CDR2 from the germline V gene are SGHRS and YFSETQ. CDR3 amino acids: CASSLDPSTGELFF. CDR3 nucleotides: TGCGCCAGCAGCTTGGATCCTAGCACCGGGGAGCTGTTTTTT.

The chain combines TRBV5-6 with TRBJ2-7, with 7 bases fitting TRBD1. V shed 5 bases, J shed 2 bases, and the junction held 4 bases outside the gene matches. Germline V gene lookup returns CDR1 SGHDT and CDR2 YYEEEE. CDR3 length equals 13 residues. The CDR3 loop is CASSEGGTYEQYF. The CDR3 DNA is TGTGCCAGCAGTGAAGGGGGCACCTACGAGCAGTACTTC.

The rearrangement uses TRBV7-3 and TRBJ1-1; TRBD1 matches 7 bases. Trimming at V came to 6 bases and at J to 0 bases, leaving 7 bases not matched to a gene. Looked up from germline, CDR1 is SGHTA and CDR2 is FQGTGA. The CDR3 totals 15 residues. The CDR3 spells CASSPGGLMNTEAFF. The CDR3 DNA is TGTGCCAGCAGTCCAGGGGGGCTTATGAACACTGAAGCTTTCTTT.

The chain couples TRBV7-2 to TRBJ2-1; D perhaps matches TRBD2 (5 bases). From germline, CDR1 is SGHTA and CDR2 FQGNSA. CDR3 length: 15 amino acids. V lost 3 bases and J 2 bases, leaving 11 bases between the germline ends. CDR3 sequence (DNA): TGTGCCAGCAGCTTCCGGGGTAACACCTACAATGAGCAGTTCTTC. Translated, it gives CASSFRGNTYNEQFF.

J is TRBJ2-2 and V is TRBV11-1, with D unresolved. Germline V gene sequence: CDR1 SGHAT, CDR2 FQDESV (reference sequence). Trimming pared 5 bases from V and 6 bases from J, leaving 10 bases between. CDR3 length equals 13 residues. CDR3 nucleotides: TGTGCCAGCAGCCTCAGGCTCGCCGGGGAGCTGTTTTTT. Encoded protein: CASSLRLAGELFF.

The V gene is TRBV7-3, the J gene TRBJ2-1; 9 positions match TRBD2. The CDR3 contains 13 residues. Germline V gene data show CDR1 as SGHTA and CDR2 as FQGTGA. Trimming removed 6 bases from V and 6 bases from J; junction bases left unmatched: 3. This CDR3 is CASSSSGANEQFF. The CDR3 nucleotides are TGTGCCAGCAGTTCTAGCGGGGCCAATGAGCAGTTCTTC. Combining the CDR3 with reference TRBV7-3 and TRBJ2-1 gives the whole variable domain GAGVSQTPSNKVTEKGKYVELRCDPISGHTALYWYRQSLGQGPEFLIYFQGTGAADDSGLPNDRFFAVRPEGSVSTLKIQRTERGDSAVYLCASSSSGANEQFFGPGTRLTVL.